This T cell receptor beta chain was documented in a study of T-cell reconstitution after alpha-beta-depleted transplantation in children. Study-level points and caveats: In some patients, recipient T cells and intrathymic progenitors surviving conditioning explained high day-60 diversity. The study reportedly traced alpha-beta T cells about two months after transplant to several hundred expanded graft clones. T-cell counts and diversity were attributed mostly to newly produced T cells one year after transplant.

During its preparation, the TCRbeta library received unique molecular identifiers. A single record per CDR3 protein comes from TCRdb applying MiXCR to the PCR reads. Of about 150,000 distinct CDR3 sequences in the sample, approximately 12% were seen once. CDR3 size: 13 residues. Germline values: CDR1 SGDLS, CDR2 YYNGEE. The V gene lost 3 bases and the J gene lost 7 bases, with 13 bases spanning the gap. This clonotype was counted ten times or more. Its antigen is unidentified. The specimen comprised PBMCs, sampled before TCRalphabeta/CD19-depleted stem cell transplant. The V and J genes are TRBV9 and TRBJ1-1; no firm D call. The clonotype was recovered from a boy aged 2 to 9 with acute myeloid leukemia, due to receive a stem cell transplant. CDR3 sequence reads: CASSDGPKNEAFF. The CDR3 DNA reads as TGTGCCAGCAGCGACGGACCCAAAAATGAAGCTTTCTTT.